This TCR beta chain was sequenced in a study of chemoradiotherapy in HPV16-positive cancers. General study findings and limits: Candidate HPV-specific clones and E7-related TCR motifs grew in tumor during treatment.

Looked up from germline, CDR1 is SGHDT and CDR2 is YYEEEE. Trimming cost V 4 bases and J 5 bases; bases outside gene matches: 15. The CDR3 sequence is 17 residues long. Assay: immunoSEQ multiplex PCR; the TCRdb copy retains only in-frame clones and omits some. The sample contains 2,800 or so clones, around 80% of which appear only once. To note about this clone: Its antigen is currently unknown.

The chain employs TRBV5-6 and TRBJ1-2, with 9 bases that match TRBD1. The receptor was derived from a human donor with HPV-associated anogenital cancer. The sample consisted of tumor tissue, taken from a patient who underwent chemoradiotherapy. CDR3 bases: TGTGCCAGCAGCGACACACGGACAGGGGTAGTGGGTTATGGCTACACCTTC. Translating it yields CASSDTRTGVVGYGYTF.